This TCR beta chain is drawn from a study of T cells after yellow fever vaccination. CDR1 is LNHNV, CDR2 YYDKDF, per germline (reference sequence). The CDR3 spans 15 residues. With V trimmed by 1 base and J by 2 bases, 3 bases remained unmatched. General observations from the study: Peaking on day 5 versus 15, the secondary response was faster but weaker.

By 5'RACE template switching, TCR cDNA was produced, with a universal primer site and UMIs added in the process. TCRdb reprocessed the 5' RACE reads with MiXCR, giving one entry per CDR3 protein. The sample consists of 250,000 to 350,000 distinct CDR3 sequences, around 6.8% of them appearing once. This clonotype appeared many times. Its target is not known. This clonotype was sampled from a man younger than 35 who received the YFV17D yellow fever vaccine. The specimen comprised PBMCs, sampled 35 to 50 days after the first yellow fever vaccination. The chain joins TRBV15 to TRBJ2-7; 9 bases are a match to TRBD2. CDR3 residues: CATSRGSGGTYEQYF. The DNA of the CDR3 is TGTGCCACCAGCAGAGGTAGCGGGGGAACCTACGAGCAGTACTTC.